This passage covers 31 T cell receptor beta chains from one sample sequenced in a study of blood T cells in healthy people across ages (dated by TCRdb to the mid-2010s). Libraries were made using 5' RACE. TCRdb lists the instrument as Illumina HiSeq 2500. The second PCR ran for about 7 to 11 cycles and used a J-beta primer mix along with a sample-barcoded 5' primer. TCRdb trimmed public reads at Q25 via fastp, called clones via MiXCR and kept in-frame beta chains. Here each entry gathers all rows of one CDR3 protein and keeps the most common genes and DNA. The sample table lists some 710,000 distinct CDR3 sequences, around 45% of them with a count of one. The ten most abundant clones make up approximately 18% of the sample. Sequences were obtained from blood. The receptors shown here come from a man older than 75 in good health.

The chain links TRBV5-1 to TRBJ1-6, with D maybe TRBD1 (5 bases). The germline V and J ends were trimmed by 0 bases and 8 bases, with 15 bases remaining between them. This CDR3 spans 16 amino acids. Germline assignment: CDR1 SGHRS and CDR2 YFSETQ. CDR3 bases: TGCGCCAGCAGCTTGGACAGGCCGGAAAATTATTCACCCCTCCACTTT. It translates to CASSLDRPENYSPLHF.

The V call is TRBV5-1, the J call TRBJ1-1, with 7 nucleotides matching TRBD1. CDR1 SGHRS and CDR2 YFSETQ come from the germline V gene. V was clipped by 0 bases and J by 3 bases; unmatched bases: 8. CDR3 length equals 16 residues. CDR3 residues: CASSLAGQEGHTEAFF. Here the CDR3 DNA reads TGCGCCAGCAGCTTGGCCGGACAGGAGGGGCACACTGAAGCTTTCTTT.

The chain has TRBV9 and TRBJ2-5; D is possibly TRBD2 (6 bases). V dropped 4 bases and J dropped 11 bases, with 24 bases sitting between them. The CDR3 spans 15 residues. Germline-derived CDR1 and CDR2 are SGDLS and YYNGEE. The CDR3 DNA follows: TGTGCCAGCAGCTCCCGGGACTTAGCCCCCAGTGAGCAGTACTTC. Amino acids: CASSSRDLAPSEQYF.

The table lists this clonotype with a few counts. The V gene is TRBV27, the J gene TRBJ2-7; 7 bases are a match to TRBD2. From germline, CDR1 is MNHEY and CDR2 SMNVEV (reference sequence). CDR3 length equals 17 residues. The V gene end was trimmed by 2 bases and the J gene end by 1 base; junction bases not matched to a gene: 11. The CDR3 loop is CASSLRVAGDLSYEQYF. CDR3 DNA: TGTGCCAGCAGTTTAAGGGTTGCGGGAGACTTATCCTACGAGCAGTACTTC.

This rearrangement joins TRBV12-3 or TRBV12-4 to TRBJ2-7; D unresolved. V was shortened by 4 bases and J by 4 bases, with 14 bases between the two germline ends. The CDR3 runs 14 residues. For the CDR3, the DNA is TGTGCCAGCAGTTGGTCGGGCGGTTCTTACGAGCAGTACTTC. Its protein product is CASSWSGGSYEQYF.

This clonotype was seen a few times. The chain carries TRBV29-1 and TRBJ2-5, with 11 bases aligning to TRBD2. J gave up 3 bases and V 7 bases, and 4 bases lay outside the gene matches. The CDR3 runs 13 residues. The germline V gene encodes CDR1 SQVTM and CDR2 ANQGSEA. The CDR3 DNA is TGCAGCGGTTTACTAGCGGGAGAAGAGACCCAGTACTTC. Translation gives CSGLLAGEETQYF.

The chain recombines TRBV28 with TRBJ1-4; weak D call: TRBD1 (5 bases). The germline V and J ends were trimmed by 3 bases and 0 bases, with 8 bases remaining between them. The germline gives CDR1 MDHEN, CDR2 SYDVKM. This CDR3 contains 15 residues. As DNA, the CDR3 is TGTGCCAGCAGTTTGGGGGGAGCAACTAATGAAAAACTGTTTTTT. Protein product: CASSLGGATNEKLFF.

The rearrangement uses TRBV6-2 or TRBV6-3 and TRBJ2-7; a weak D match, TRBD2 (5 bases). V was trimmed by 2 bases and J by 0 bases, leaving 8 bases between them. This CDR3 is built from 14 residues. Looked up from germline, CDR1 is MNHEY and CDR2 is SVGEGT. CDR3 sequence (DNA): TGTGCCAGCAGTTACGACTATCTCTCCTACGAGCAGTACTTC. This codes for CASSYDYLSYEQYF.

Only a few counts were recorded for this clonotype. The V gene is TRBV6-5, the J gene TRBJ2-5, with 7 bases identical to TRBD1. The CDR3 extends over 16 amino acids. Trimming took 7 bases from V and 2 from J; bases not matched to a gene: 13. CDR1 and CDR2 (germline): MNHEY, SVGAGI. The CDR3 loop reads CASIIAQGDWQETQYF. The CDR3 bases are TGTGCCAGCATTATCGCGCAGGGGGATTGGCAAGAGACCCAGTACTTC.

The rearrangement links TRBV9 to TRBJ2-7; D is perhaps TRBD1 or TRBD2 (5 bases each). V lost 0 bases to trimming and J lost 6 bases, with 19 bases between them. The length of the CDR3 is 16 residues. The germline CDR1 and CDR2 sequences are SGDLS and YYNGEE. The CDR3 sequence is CASSVVFGASPGEQYF. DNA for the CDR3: TGTGCCAGCAGCGTAGTCTTCGGGGCTTCTCCGGGCGAGCAGTACTTC.

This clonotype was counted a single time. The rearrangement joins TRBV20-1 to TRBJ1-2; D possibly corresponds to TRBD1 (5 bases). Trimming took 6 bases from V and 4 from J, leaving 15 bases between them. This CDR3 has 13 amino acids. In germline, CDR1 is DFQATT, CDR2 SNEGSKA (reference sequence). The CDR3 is CSAGPTGGYGYTF. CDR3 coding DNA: TGCAGTGCCGGGCCTACTGGGGGCTATGGCTACACCTTC.

CDR3 in amino acids: CASNQGGTEAFF. The CDR3 coding sequence is TGTGCCAGCAACCAGGGGGGGACTGAAGCTTTCTTT. The gene calls are TRBV12-3 or TRBV12-4 and TRBJ1-1, with 7 positions matching TRBD1. CDR3 length equals 12 residues. J lost 5 bases, V lost 7 bases, and 4 bases had no gene match.

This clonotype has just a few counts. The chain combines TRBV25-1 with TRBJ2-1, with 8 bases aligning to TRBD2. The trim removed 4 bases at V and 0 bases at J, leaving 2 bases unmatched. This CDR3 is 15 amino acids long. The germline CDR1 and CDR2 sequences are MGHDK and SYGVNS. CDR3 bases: TGTGCCAGCAGTGCACTAGCGGTCTCCTACAATGAGCAGTTCTTC. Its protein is CASSALAVSYNEQFF.

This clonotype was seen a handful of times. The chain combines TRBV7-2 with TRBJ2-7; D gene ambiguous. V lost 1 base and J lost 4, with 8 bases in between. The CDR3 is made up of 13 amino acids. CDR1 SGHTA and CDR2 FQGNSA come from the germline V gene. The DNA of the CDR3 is TGTGCCAGCAGCTTAGTCGGCCGATACGAGCAGTACTTC. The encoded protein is CASSLVGRYEQYF.

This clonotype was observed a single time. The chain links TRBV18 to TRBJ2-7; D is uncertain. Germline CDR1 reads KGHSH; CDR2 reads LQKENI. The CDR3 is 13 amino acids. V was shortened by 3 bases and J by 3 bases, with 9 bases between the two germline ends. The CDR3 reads CASSPSTNYEQYF. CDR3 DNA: TGTGCCAGCTCACCCTCTACCAACTACGAGCAGTACTTC.

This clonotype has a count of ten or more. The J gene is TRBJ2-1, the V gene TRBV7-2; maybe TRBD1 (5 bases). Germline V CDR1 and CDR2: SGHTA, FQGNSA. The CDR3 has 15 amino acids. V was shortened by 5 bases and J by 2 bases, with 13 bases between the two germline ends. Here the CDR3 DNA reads TGTGCCAGCAGCCCCGGATTAGGGGCCTACAATGAGCAGTTCTTC. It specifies CASSPGLGAYNEQFF.

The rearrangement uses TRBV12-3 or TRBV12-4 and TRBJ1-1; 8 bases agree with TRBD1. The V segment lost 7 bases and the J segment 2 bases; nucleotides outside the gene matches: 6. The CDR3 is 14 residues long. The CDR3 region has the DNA TGTGCCAGCACCACAGGGGGAGATAACACTGAAGCTTTCTTT. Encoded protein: CASTTGGDNTEAFF.

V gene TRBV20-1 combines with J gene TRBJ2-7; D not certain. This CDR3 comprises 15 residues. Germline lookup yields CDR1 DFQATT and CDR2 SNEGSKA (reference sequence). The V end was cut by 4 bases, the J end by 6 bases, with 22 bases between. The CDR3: CSATVSGSEFGEQYF. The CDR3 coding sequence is TGCAGTGCTACCGTTTCTGGGTCTGAATTCGGCGAGCAGTACTTC.

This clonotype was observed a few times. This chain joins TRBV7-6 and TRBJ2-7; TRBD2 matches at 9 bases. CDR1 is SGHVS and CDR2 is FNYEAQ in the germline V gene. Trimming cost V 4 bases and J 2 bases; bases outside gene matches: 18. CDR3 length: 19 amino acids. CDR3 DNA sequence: TGTGCCAGCAGCTCAACGTTAGCGGGAGTATCGGGGCAAGCCTACGAGCAGTACTTC. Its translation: CASSSTLAGVSGQAYEQYF. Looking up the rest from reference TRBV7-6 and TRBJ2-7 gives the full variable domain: GAGVSQSPRYKVTKRGQDVALRCDPISGHVSLYWYRQALGQGPEFLTYFNYEAQQDKSGLPNDRFSAERPEGSISTLTIQRTEQRDSAMYRCASSSTLAGVSGQAYEQYFGPGTRLTVT.

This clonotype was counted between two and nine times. CDR3 sequence: CASYRDNSYEQYF. Here the CDR3 DNA reads TGTGCCAGCTACCGGGACAATTCCTACGAGCAGTACTTC. The chain uses TRBV2 and TRBJ2-7; tentatively, D is TRBD1 (6 bases). CDR1 is SNHLY, CDR2 FYNNEI, per germline. V was cut by 8 bases and J by 1 base, with 12 bases left in between. The length of the CDR3 is 13 residues. Based on the CDR3 plus reference TRBV2 and TRBJ2-7, the full variable domain is EPEVTQTPSHQVTQMGQEVILRCVPISNHLYFYWYRQILGQKVEFLVSFYNNEISEKSEIFDDQFSVERPDGSNFTLKIRSTKLEDSAMYFCASYRDNSYEQYFGPGTRLTVT.

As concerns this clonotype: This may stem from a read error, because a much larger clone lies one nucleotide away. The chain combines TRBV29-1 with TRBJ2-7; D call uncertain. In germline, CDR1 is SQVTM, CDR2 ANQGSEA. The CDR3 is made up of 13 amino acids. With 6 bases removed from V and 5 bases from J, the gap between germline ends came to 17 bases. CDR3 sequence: CSVREPRQNEQYF. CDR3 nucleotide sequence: TGCAGCGTCCGTGAACCCCGGCAAAACGAGCAGTACTTC.

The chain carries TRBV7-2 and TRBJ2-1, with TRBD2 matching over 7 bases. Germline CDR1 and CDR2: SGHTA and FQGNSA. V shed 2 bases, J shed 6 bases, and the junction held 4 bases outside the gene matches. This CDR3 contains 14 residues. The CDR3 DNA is TGTGCCAGCAGCTTAACTAGCGTAGGCAATGAGCAGTTCTTC. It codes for CASSLTSVGNEQFF.

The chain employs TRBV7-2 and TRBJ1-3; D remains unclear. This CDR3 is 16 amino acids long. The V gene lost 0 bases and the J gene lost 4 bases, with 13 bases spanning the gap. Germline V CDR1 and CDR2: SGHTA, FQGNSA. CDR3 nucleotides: TGTGCCAGCAGCTTAGCGCGTTTCAGAACAGGAAACACCATATATTTT. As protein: CASSLARFRTGNTIYF.

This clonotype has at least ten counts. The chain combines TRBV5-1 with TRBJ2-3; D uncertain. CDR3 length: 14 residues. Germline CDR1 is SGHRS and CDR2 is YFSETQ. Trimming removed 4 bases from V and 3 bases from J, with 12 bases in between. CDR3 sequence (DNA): TGCGCCAGCAGCCCGGGCCCTGAGACAGATACGCAGTATTTT. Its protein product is CASSPGPETDTQYF.

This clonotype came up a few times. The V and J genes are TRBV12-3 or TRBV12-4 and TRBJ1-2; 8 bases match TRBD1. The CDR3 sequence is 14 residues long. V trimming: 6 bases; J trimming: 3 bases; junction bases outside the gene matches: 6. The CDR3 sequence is CASRYSTGDYGYTF. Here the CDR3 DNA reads TGTGCCAGCAGGTACTCGACAGGGGACTATGGCTACACCTTC.

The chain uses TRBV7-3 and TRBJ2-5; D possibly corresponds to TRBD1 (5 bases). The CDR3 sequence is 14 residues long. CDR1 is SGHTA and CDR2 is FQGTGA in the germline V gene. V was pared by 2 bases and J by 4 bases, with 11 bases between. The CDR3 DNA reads TGTGCCAGCAGCTTATTGGGGCCGGGAGAGACCCAGTACTTC. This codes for CASSLLGPGETQYF.

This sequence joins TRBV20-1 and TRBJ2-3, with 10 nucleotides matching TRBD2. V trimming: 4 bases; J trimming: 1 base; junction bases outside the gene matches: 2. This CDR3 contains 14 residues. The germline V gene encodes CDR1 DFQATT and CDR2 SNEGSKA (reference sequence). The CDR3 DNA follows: TGCAGTGCTACTAGCGGGGGTCGCACAGATACGCAGTATTTT. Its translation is CSATSGGRTDTQYF.

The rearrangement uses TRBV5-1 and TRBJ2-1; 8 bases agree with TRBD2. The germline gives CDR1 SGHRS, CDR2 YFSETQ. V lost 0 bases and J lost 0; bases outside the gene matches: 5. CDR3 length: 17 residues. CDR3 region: CASSLAGGKSSYNEQFF. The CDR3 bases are TGCGCCAGCAGCTTGGCGGGAGGGAAGAGCTCCTACAATGAGCAGTTCTTC.

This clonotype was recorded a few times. The CDR3 is CASSRTSGVGNEQFF. CDR3 DNA sequence: TGTGCCAGCAGCCGAACTAGCGGGGTGGGGAATGAGCAGTTCTTC. The chain joins TRBV28 to TRBJ2-1; TRBD2 agrees at 10 bases. Germline values: CDR1 MDHEN, CDR2 SYDVKM. V was pared by 6 bases and J by 7 bases, with 9 bases of the junction left unmatched. The CDR3 extends over 15 amino acids.

The CDR3 here is CASSLGFGTGVKETQYF. CDR3 nucleotide sequence: TGTGCCAGCAGCTTAGGTTTCGGGACAGGGGTAAAAGAGACCCAGTACTTC. The chain couples TRBV7-2 to TRBJ2-5, with 10 bases that match TRBD1. This CDR3 has 17 residues. J gave up 3 bases and V 1 base, and 8 bases lay outside the gene matches. The germline CDR1 and CDR2 sequences are SGHTA and FQGNSA.

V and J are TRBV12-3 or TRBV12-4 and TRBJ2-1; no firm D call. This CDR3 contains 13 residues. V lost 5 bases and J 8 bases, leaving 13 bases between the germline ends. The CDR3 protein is CASSRAHLDEQFF. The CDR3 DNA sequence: TGTGCCAGCAGTCGAGCCCACCTGGATGAGCAGTTCTTC.